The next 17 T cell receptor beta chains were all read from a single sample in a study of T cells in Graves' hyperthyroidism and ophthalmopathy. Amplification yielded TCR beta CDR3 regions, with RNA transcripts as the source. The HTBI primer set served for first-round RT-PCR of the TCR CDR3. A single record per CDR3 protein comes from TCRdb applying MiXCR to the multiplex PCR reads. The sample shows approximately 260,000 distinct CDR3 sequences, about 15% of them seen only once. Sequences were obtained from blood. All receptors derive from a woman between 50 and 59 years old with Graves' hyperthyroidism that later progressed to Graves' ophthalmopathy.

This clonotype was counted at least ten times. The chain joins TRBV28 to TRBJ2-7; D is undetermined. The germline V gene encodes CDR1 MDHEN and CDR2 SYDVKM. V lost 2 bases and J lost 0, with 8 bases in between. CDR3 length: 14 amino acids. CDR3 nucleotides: TGTGCCAGCAGTTTACTACAGCCCTCCTACGAGCAGTACTTC. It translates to CASSLLQPSYEQYF.

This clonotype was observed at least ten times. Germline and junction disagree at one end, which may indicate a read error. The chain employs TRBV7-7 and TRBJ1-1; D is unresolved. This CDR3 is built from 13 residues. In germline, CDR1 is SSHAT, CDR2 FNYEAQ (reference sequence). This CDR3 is CASSRTEYTEAFF. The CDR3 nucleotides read TGTGCTAGCAGCCGGACTGAGTACACTGAAGCTTTCTTT. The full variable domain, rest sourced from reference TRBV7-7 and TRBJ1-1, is GAGVSQSPRYKVTKRGQDVTLRCDPISSHATLYWYQQALGQGPEFLTYFNYEAQPDKSGLPSDRFSAERPEGSISTLTIQRTEQRDSAMYRCASSRTEYTEAFFGQGTRLTVV.

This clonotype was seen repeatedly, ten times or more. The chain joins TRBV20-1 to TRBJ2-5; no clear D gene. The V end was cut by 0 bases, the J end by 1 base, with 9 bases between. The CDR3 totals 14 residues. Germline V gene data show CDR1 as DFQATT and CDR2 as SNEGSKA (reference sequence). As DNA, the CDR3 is TGCAGTGCTAGAGATATCGGAACCCAAGAGACCCAGTACTTC. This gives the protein CSARDIGTQETQYF.

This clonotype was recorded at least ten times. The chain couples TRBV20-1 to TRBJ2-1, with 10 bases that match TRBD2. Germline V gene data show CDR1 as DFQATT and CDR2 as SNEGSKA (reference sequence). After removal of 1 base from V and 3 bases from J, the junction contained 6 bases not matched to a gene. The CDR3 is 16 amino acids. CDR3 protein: CSARGLAGGHYNEQFF. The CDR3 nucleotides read TGCAGTGCTAGAGGGTTAGCGGGAGGCCACTACAATGAGCAGTTCTTC.

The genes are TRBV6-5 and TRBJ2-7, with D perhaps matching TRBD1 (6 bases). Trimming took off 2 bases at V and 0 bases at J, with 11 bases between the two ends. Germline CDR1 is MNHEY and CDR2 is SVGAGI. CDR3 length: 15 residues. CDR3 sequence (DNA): TGTGCCAGCAGTTACGATTCCAGGGGCTCCTACGAGCAGTACTTC. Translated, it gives CASSYDSRGSYEQYF.

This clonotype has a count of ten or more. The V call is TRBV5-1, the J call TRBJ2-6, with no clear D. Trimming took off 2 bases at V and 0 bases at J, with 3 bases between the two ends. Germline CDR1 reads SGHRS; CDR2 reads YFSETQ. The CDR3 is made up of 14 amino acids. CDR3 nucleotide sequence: TGCGCCAGCAGCTTCCTCTCTGGGGCCAACGTCCTGACTTTC. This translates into CASSFLSGANVLTF. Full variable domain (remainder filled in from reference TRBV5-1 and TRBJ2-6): KAGVTQTPRYLIKTRGQQVTLSCSPISGHRSVSWYQQTPGQGLQFLFEYFSETQRNKGNFPGRFSGRQFSNSRSEMNVSTLELGDSALYLCASSFLSGANVLTFGAGSRLTVL.

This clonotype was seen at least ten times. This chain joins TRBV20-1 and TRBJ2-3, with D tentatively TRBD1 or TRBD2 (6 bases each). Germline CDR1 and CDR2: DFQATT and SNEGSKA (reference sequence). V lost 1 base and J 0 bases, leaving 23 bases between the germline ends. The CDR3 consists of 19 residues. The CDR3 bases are TGCAGTGCTAGAGTCCTAAGGGGGACTCAAGACTTAAGCACAGATACGCAGTATTTT. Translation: CSARVLRGTQDLSTDTQYF.

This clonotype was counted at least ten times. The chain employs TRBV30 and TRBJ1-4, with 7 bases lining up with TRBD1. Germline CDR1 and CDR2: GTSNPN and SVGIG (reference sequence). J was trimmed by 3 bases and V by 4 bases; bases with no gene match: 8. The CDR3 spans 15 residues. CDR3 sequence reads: CAWTRGRGANEKLFF. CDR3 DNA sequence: TGTGCCTGGACCAGGGGGAGAGGTGCTAATGAAAAACTGTTTTTT.

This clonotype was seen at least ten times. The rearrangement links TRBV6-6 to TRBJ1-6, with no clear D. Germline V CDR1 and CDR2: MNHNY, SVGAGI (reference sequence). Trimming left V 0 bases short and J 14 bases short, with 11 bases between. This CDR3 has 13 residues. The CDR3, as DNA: TGTGCCAGCAGTTACTCTCGGCTGGAGGCCCTCCACTTT. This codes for CASSYSRLEALHF.

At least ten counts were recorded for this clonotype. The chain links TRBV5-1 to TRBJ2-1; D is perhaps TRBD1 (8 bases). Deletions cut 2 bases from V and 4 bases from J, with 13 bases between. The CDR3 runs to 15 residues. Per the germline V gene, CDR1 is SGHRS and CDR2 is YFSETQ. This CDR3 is CASSFGQGGYNEQFF. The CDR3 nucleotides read TGCGCCAGCAGCTTCGGACAGGGAGGGTACAATGAGCAGTTCTTC.

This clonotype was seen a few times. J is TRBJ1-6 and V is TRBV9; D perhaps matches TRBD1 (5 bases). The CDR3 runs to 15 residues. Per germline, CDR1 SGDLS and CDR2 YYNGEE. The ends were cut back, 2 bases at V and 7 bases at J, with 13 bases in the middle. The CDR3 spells CASSVEGQGNSPLHF. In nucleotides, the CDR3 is TGTGCCAGCAGCGTCGAGGGGCAGGGAAATTCACCCCTCCACTTT.

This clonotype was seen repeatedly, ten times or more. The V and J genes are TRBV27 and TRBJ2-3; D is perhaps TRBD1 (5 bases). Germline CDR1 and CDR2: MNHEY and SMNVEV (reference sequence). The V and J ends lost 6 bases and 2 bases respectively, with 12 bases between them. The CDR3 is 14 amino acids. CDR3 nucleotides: TGTGCCAGCAGAAGATCCAGGGACACAGATACGCAGTATTTT. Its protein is CASRRSRDTDTQYF.

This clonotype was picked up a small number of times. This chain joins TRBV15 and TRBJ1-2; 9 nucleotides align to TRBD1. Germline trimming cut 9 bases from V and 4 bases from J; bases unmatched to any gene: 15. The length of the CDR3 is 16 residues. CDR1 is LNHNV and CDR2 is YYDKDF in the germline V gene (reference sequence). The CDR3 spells CATTDRGQTDGYGYTF. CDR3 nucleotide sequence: TGTGCCACGACGGACAGGGGCCAAACGGACGGCTATGGCTACACCTTC.

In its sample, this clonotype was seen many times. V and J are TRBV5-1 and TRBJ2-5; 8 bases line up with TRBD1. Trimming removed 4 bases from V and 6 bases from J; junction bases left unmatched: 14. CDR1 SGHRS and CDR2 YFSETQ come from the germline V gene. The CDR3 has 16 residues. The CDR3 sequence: CASSDATRTGSQTQYF. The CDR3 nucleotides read TGCGCCAGCAGCGACGCTACCAGGACAGGGAGTCAGACCCAGTACTTC. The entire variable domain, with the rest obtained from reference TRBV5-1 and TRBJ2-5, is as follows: KAGVTQTPRYLIKTRGQQVTLSCSPISGHRSVSWYQQTPGQGLQFLFEYFSETQRNKGNFPGRFSGRQFSNSRSEMNVSTLELGDSALYLCASSDATRTGSQTQYFGPGTRLLVL.

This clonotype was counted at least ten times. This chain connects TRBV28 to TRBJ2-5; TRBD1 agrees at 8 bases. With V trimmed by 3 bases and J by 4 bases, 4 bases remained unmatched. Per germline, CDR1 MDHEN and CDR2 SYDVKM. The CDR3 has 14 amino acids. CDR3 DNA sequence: TGTGCCAGCAGTTTGGGACAGGCCCGAGAGACCCAGTACTTC. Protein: CASSLGQARETQYF.

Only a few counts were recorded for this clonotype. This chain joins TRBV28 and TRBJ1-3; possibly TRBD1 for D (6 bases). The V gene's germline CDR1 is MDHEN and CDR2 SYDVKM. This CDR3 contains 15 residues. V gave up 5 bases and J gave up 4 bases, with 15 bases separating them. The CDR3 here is CASSPSTGIGNTIYF. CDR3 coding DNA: TGTGCCAGCAGTCCCTCAACAGGGATAGGAAACACCATATATTTT.

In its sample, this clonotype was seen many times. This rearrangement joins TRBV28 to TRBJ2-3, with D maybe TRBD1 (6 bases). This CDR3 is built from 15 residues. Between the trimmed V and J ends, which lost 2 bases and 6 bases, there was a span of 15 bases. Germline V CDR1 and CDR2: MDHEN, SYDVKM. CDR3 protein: CASSLVAGGKDTQYF. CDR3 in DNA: TGTGCCAGCAGTTTAGTAGCTGGGGGCAAGGATACGCAGTATTTT.